These T cell receptor beta chains were read from a single sample in a study of blood T cell repertoires in COVID-19. Method: immunoSEQ multiplex PCR; TCRdb's copy keeps in-frame clones and lacks some. Counted here are about 310,000 clones, under 90% occurring once; the ten biggest clones make up almost 9.5%. The sequenced sample consisted of PBMCs or T cells enriched from blood (not recorded which). These receptors were taken from a woman between 25 and 40 years old who had recovered from COVID-19. The CDR3 runs from the conserved cysteine through the conserved F or W. Each record gives: V gene, D gene, clone size, J gene, CDR3 length, CDR3 DNA, CDR3 protein. A D gene is named only where the DNA matches it firmly. Clone sizes are given selectively: once, few, many, or a class where the clone is expanded.

TRBV28,NA,NA,TRBJ2-1,17,TGTGCCAGCAGTTTCACAAACAGGGGCGAACCGGGGGATGAGCAGTTCTTC,CASSFTNRGEPGDEQFF
TRBV28,NA,NA,TRBJ2-5,13,TGTGCCAGCAGTATGACAGGATGGGAGACCCAGTACTTC,CASSMTGWETQYF
TRBV10-3,NA,NA,TRBJ2-7,13,TGTGCCATCAGTCCAGGGAACTCCTACGAGCAGTACTTC,CAISPGNSYEQYF
TRBV10-3,NA,once,TRBJ1-4,15,TGTGCCATCAGTGAATCCGGGACAAAGAATGAAAAACTGTTTTTT,CAISESGTKNEKLFF
TRBV5-1,TRBD1,once,TRBJ2-7,17,TGCGCCAGCAGCTCGGGGGCAGGGGGCCTTAAGACCTACGAGCAGTACTTC,CASSSGAGGLKTYEQYF
TRBV15,TRBD2,NA,TRBJ2-1,14,TGTGCCACCAGCAGAGTGTTAGCGGGAGCTGAGCAGTTCTTC,CATSRVLAGAEQFF
TRBV28,NA,NA,TRBJ1-5,12,TGTGCCAGCAGTTTTAACGGGCAGCCCCAGCATTTT,CASSFNGQPQHF
TRBV27,NA,NA,TRBJ2-3,16,TGTGCCAGCAGTTTTACAGGTTTTTCTAGCACAGATACGCAGTATTTT,CASSFTGFSSTDTQYF
TRBV15,NA,NA,TRBJ1-2,14,TGTGCCACCAGCAGAGGGGGCCTCGCCTATGGCTACACCTTC,CATSRGGLAYGYTF
TRBV5-1,NA,NA,TRBJ2-5,11,TGCGCCAGCGCGCGGAGGGAGACCCAGTACTTC,CASARRETQYF
TRBV19,TRBD2,once,TRBJ2-7,15,TGTGCCAGTAGTTGGACTAGCGGAGCTACCTACGAGCAGTACTTC,CASSWTSGATYEQYF
TRBV10-3,TRBD1,NA,TRBJ2-3,16,TGTGCCACCGGACAGGGGACTACTCCTAGCACAGATACGCAGTATTTT,CATGQGTTPSTDTQYF
TRBV24-1,NA,NA,TRBJ2-2,14,TGTGCCACCACCGGGGGTAGGAACACCGGGGAGCTGTTTTTT,CATTGGRNTGELFF
TRBV2,NA,NA,TRBJ1-6,16,TGTGCCAGCAGTCTTAGGGGGGGGCAGGATAATTCACCCCTCCACTTT,CASSLRGGQDNSPLHF
TRBV18,TRBD1,once,TRBJ1-1,17,TGTGCCAGCTCACCGATAATGCCGGGACAGGGGGTGGTTGAAGCTTTCTTT,CASSPIMPGQGVVEAFF
TRBV5-1,TRBD1,NA,TRBJ1-2,13,TGCGCCAGCGGCGACAGGGGGAACTATGGCTACACCTTC,CASGDRGNYGYTF
TRBV18,TRBD1,NA,TRBJ1-4,17,TGTGCCAGCTCCCAGACCGGACAGGGAACAACTAATGAAAAACTGTTTTTT,CASSQTGQGTTNEKLFF
TRBV28,NA,NA,TRBJ2-6,18,TGTGCCAGCAGTTTACTTGCAGCAGGGCTAAGAGGGGCCAACGTCCTGACTTTC,CASSLLAAGLRGANVLTF
TRBV7-6,NA,NA,TRBJ2-7,19,TGTGCCAGCAGCTTAGGTGGTCCGGGAGATAGGTCAGGGCCCTACGAGCAGTACTTC,CASSLGGPGDRSGPYEQYF
TRBV2,TRBD2,NA,TRBJ2-2,16,TGTGCCAGCAGTTATGGACTAGCGGGAGCCACCGGGGAGCTGTTTTTT,CASSYGLAGATGELFF
TRBV18,TRBD1,NA,TRBJ2-3,15,TGTGCCAGCTCAGCACAACAGGGGGCCAGAGATACGCAGTATTTT,CASSAQQGARDTQYF
TRBV19,NA,NA,TRBJ1-3,12,TGTGCCGTCTCGACCGGGGGAAACACCATATATTTT,CAVSTGGNTIYF